The sequence of this T cell receptor beta chain was determined in a study of T cell repertoires in cytomegalovirus infection (dated by TCRdb to between 2019 and 2020). Looking at the study overall: Recently identified HLA-C-restricted CMV epitopes, whose presentation resists viral immunomodulation, were targeted by peptide stimulations together with well-studied HLA-B-restricted epitopes. Because public TCR beta signatures pointed to carriage of CMV infection together with the matching HLA type, the HLA type of each donor mattered for the analysis.

Inclusive of the bounding cysteine and phenylalanine, the CDR3 is 10 residues long. Only the CDR3 portion is preserved as DNA: 30 bases, with reading frame beginning at the first base. Trimming at the junction amounts to 11 bases on V and 10 bases on J, and the germline ends lie 12 bases apart. This specimen's treatment or condition label, interpreted: in vitro stimulation with specific CMV peptide epitopes to enrich CMV-specific T cells. Broader findings and caveats from the paper: In both this cohort and an independent roughly 350-donor cohort, the cumulative frequency of public TCR beta family members distinguished carriers of CMV infection plus the relevant HLA type. In the ex vivo response, HLA-C-restricted CMV-specific TCR beta clonotypes were dominant, and in two of eight donors the single most frequent clonotype came from this HLA-C-restricted group.

The instrument was an Illumina HiSeq 1500. The public reads were reanalyzed by TCRdb: fastp trimming at Q25, MiXCR alignment, in-frame beta chains only. Identical CDR3 proteins give one entry, which carries the most common genes and DNA. Present in this sample are 600,000 to 700,000 distinct CDR3 sequences, about 30% of which were seen just once. About 20% of the sample is taken by the ten largest. This clonotype came up a few times. Its antigen is not yet known. The record has no base qualities; no much larger clone is one base away. This TCR came from a human donor in good health (CMV status not recorded). Some clones in this sample may be carry-over from other donors' samples. The sequence is built from TRBV12-3 or TRBV12-4 and TRBJ2-1; the D gene remains uncertain. The source material was cultured PBMCs, sampled from culture after CMV antigen stimulation. The CDR3 loop reads CAPTGYEQFF. The bases are TGTGCCCCTACTGGGTACGAGCAGTTCTTC.